This TCR beta chain was sequenced in a study of cytomegalovirus exposure and HLA in healthy donors. This CDR3 comprises 15 residues. Germline V gene lookup returns CDR1 LNHDA and CDR2 SQIVND (reference sequence). V dropped 7 bases and J dropped 0 bases, with 13 bases sitting between them. Study-wide points: An apparent linkage of common viral pathogens to several of the most significant clusters emerged in a later analysis.

Primers: 60 Vbeta forward and 13 Jbeta reverse. TCRdb's copy holds only in-frame clones and misses some; the assay was immunoSEQ multiplex PCR. The top ten hold about 1.2% of the sample, which has some 210,000 clones, approximately 87% seen once. Note on this clone: The antigen remains unidentified.

The sequenced material came from PBMCs. This receptor was identified in a man in his thirties or forties in good health and CMV-seronegative. V is TRBV19 and J is TRBJ1-5; D unclear. The chain's CDR3 is CASTREGFSNQPQHF. Written as DNA, the CDR3 is TGTGCCAGTACTCGGGAGGGTTTTAGCAATCAGCCCCAGCATTTT.